The next 3 T cell receptor beta chains were all read from a single sample in a study of CD8 T cells in Susac syndrome. A quantity of roughly 0.5 to 1 ug RNA underwent reverse transcription using random hexamers. TCRdb reprocessed the immunoSEQ multiplex PCR reads via MiXCR and lists one record per CDR3 protein. There are 150,000 to 200,000 distinct CDR3 sequences in the sample; approximately 94% occur only once, and 0.09% to 0.12% lies in the top ten. What was sequenced was CD4+ T cells from PBMCs. Receptors were obtained from a human donor in good health.

The rearrangement joins TRBV6-5 to TRBJ2-4; maybe TRBD1 (5 bases). Deletions cut 0 bases from V and 14 bases from J, with 14 bases between. Germline assignment: CDR1 MNHEY and CDR2 SVGAGI. There are 13 residues in the CDR3. The DNA for the CDR3 is TGTGCCAGCAGTTACTCGAGTAGGGGATTTAAGTACTTC. This sequence encodes CASSYSSRGFKYF.

CDR3 region: CASRLDSTDTQYF. CDR3 nucleotide sequence: TGTGCCAGCAGGCTGGACAGCACAGATACGCAGTATTTT. The chain has TRBV28 and TRBJ2-3; D not certain. Trimming stripped 6 bases from V and 0 bases from J, with 7 bases between. CDR1 is MDHEN and CDR2 is SYDVKM in the germline V gene. The CDR3 is 13 amino acids.

V gene TRBV2 combines with J gene TRBJ2-5; D call uncertain. CDR3 size: 12 residues. CDR1 is SNHLY and CDR2 is FYNNEI in the germline V gene. The ends were cut back, 6 bases at V and 8 bases at J, with 13 bases in the middle. CDR3 nucleotide sequence: TGTGCCAGCAGGGCGCCGGATAGAACCCAGTACTTC. Translated, it gives CASRAPDRTQYF.